A selection of T cell receptor beta chains follows, all from one sample in a study of CD8 T cells in Susac syndrome. In TCRdb, the immunoSEQ multiplex PCR reads were re-called with MiXCR into one record per CDR3 protein. The data hold roughly 250,000 distinct CDR3 sequences, with about 96% observed a single time. The sample consisted of CD4+ T cells from PBMCs. Every receptor here comes from a human donor with Susac syndrome. CDR3s include the opening cysteine and the closing phenylalanine or tryptophan. A D gene is named only where the DNA matches it firmly. The size field is filled for only some rows; it gives once, few, many or a size class.

>TRBJ2-7|-|-|TRBV6-5
TGTGCCAGCAGTCCGGCGGGTGACCTCTACGAGCAGTACTTC
CASSPAGDLYEQYF
>TRBJ2-2|-|-|TRBV27
TGTGCCAGCAGTTTTGAGGAGCTGTTTTTT
CASSFEELFF
>TRBJ1-2|-|-|TRBV9
TGTGCCAGCAGCGTAGCGGCAGTTGCTAACTATGGCTACACCTTC
CASSVAAVANYGYTF
>TRBJ2-5|-|-|TRBV20-1
TGCAGTGCCAGCGATAGCGGAGGTATCCAAGAGACCCAGTACTTC
CSASDSGGIQETQYF
>TRBJ2-2|-|-|TRBV29-1
TGCAGCGCAACCCTTACGACCTCGCCCGGGGAGCTGTTTTTT
CSATLTTSPGELFF
>TRBJ2-3|TRBD2|-|TRBV2
TGTGCCAGCAGTCCAAGGACTAGCGGAAGGGGGGATACGCAGTATTTT
CASSPRTSGRGDTQYF
>TRBJ1-2|-|-|TRBV23-1
TGCGCCAGCAGCCCAGGCGGGAGGGGGAATAGGTTGGACTATGGCTACACCTTC
CASSPGGRGNRLDYGYTF
>TRBJ2-4|TRBD1|-|TRBV2
TGTGCCAGCAGTGAAGCTGGACAGGGATTTGACATTCAGTACTTC
CASSEAGQGFDIQYF
>TRBJ2-7|TRBD1|-|TRBV30
TGTGCCTGGAGACCCTTAGGGGGACAGGGTTTCTACGAGCAGTACTTC
CAWRPLGGQGFYEQYF
>TRBJ2-6|-|-|TRBV3-1
TGTGCCAGCAGCCAAGGGTACAACTCTGGGGCCAACGTCCTGACTTTC
CASSQGYNSGANVLTF
>TRBJ1-5|-|-|TRBV20-1
TGCAGTGCCCTCCGGGACGGAAATCAGCCCCAGCATTTT
CSALRDGNQPQHF
>TRBJ2-7|TRBD1|-|TRBV20-1
TGCAGTGCTAGGCGACAGGGAAGCTCCTACGAGCAGTACTTC
CSARRQGSSYEQYF
>TRBJ2-2|-|-|TRBV30
TGTGCCCGAATTTCCGGTGCCGGGGAGCTGTTTTTT
CARISGAGELFF
>TRBJ2-2|TRBD2|-|TRBV4-2
TGTGCCAGCAGCCAAGAACCTTCCCCGTGGGAGGGCGACACCGGGGAGCTGTTTTTT
CASSQEPSPWEGDTGELFF
>TRBJ2-5|-|few|TRBV29-1
TGCAGCGTTGGACGTGAGACCCAGTACTTC
CSVGRETQYF
>TRBJ2-1|-|-|TRBV20-1
TGCAGTGTAGAAGGGGCTTACAATGAGCAGTTCTTC
CSVEGAYNEQFF
>TRBJ2-1|-|-|TRBV7-2
TGTGCCAGCAGCCAAAGTAACAGCCCAGGCGAGCAGTTCTTC
CASSQSNSPGEQFF
>TRBJ2-7|-|once|TRBV20-1
TGCAGTGCTAGAGACCCAACTTTATACGAGCAGTACTTC
CSARDPTLYEQYF
>TRBJ1-5|-|-|TRBV4-2
TGTGCCAGCAGCCAAGATCCGGCGGGGTTCAAGCATTTT
CASSQDPAGFKHF
>TRBJ1-2|TRBD1|-|TRBV4-1
TGCGCCAGCAGCCAAGCGGGACAGGGATTCTATGGCTACACCTTC
CASSQAGQGFYGYTF